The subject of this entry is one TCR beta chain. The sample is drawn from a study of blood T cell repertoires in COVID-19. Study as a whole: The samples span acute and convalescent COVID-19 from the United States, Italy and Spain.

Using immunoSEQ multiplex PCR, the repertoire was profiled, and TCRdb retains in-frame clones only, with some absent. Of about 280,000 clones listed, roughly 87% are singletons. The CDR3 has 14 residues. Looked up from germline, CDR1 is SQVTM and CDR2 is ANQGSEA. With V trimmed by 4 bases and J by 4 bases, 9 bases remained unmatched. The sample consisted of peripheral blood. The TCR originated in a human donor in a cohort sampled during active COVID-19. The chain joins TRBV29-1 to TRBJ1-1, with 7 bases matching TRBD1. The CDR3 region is CSVGPRQGGTEAFF. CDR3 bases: TGCAGCGTTGGCCCCAGACAGGGTGGCACTGAAGCTTTCTTT.